Below, 21 T cell receptor beta chains from the same sample are listed, as sequenced in a study of control samples from healthy donors and cancer patients. Some clones are missing from TCRdb's copy, which holds only in-frame ones; the method was immunoSEQ multiplex PCR. The table shows approximately 150,000 clones, with 75% to 95% occurring only once. Source material: blood. The receptors come from a man aged 30 to 39 in good health.

This chain joins TRBV2 and TRBJ1-2, with D uncertain. CDR3 length: 14 residues. V gave up 2 bases and J gave up 4 bases, with 11 bases separating them. CDR1 SNHLY and CDR2 FYNNEI come from the germline V gene. For the CDR3, the DNA is TGTGCCAGCAGTGAATTTAGGCAGCTCTATGGCTACACCTTC. It codes for CASSEFRQLYGYTF.

In regard to this clone: This same CDR3 is encoded by further DNA sequences in the sample. The chain joins TRBV20-1 to TRBJ1-1; a possible D gene is TRBD1 (5 bases). Germline V gives CDR1 DFQATT, CDR2 SNEGSKA (reference sequence). Deletions cut 5 bases from V and 4 bases from J, with 8 bases between. CDR3 length equals 11 residues. The CDR3 sequence is CSAWRGTEAFF. CDR3 sequence (DNA): TGCAGTGCTTGGAGGGGCACTGAAGCTTTCTTT.

This chain links TRBV29-1 with TRBJ1-5; no definite D call. The germline V and J ends were trimmed by 5 bases and 4 bases, with 12 bases remaining between them. From germline, CDR1 is SQVTM and CDR2 ANQGSEA. The CDR3 extends over 13 amino acids. This chain's CDR3 is CSVSDRANQPQHF. The CDR3 nucleotides read TGCAGCGTTTCCGACCGGGCAAATCAGCCCCAGCATTTT.

This clone occurred a few times. J is TRBJ2-5 and V is TRBV9; D gene uncertain. This CDR3 contains 15 residues. CDR1 SGDLS and CDR2 YYNGEE come from the germline V gene. V lost 0 bases, J lost 3 bases, and 12 bases lay in between. The CDR3 sequence is CASSVDPTPEETQYF. DNA for the CDR3: TGTGCCAGCAGCGTAGACCCCACCCCTGAAGAGACCCAGTACTTC.

This clone has just one count. V and J are TRBV19 and TRBJ1-1, with TRBD1 matching 8 bases. CDR3 size: 13 residues. Germline-derived CDR1 and CDR2 are LNHDA and SQIVND (reference sequence). V trimming: 6 bases; J trimming: 11 bases; junction bases outside the gene matches: 11. The CDR3 spells CASRGRGRLQAFF. The CDR3 DNA follows: TGTGCCAGTAGAGGCAGGGGGCGATTGCAGGCTTTCTTT.

The V call is TRBV14, the J call TRBJ1-1, with D unresolved. The germline V and J ends were trimmed by 4 bases and 3 bases, with 12 bases remaining between them. There are 14 residues in the CDR3. Germline V CDR1 and CDR2: SGHDN, FVKESK. CDR3 nucleotide sequence: TGTGCCAGCAGCCCTCGATATTGGGACACTGAAGCTTTCTTT. As protein: CASSPRYWDTEAFF.

This clone was counted once. The V and J genes are TRBV7-2 and TRBJ1-5, with D uncertain. The CDR3 runs 14 residues. The germline CDR1 and CDR2 sequences are SGHTA and FQGNSA. The V and J ends lost 1 base and 6 bases respectively, with 10 bases between them. CDR3 bases: TGTGCCAGCAGCTTAGTTGAGGGAGGTCAGCCCCAGCATTTT. Its protein is CASSLVEGGQPQHF.

The chain recombines TRBV11-2 with TRBJ2-3, with TRBD1 matching over 7 bases. The CDR3 totals 15 residues. Germline lookup yields CDR1 SGHAT and CDR2 FQNNGV. The ends lost 2 bases at V and 4 bases at J; junction bases unmatched: 6. The CDR3 DNA is TGTGCCAGCAGCTTAAATGCAGGGACAGCAGATACGCAGTATTTT. This gives the protein CASSLNAGTADTQYF. The full variable domain, in which reference TRBV11-2 and TRBJ2-3 provide the parts outside the CDR3, is EAGVAQSPRYKIIEKRQSVAFWCNPISGHATLYWYQQILGQGPKLLIQFQNNGVVDDSQLPKDRFSAERLKGVDSTLKIQPAKLEDSAVYLCASSLNAGTADTQYFGPGTRLTVL.

The V gene is TRBV2, the J gene TRBJ2-3; 12 nucleotides line up with TRBD1. From germline, CDR1 is SNHLY and CDR2 FYNNEI. This CDR3 region has 20 residues. After removal of 3 bases from V and 0 bases from J, the junction contained 13 bases not matched to a gene. This CDR3 is CASSDSFGTGGTPSTDTQYF. The CDR3 DNA is TGTGCCAGCAGTGATAGCTTTGGGACAGGGGGCACCCCTAGCACAGATACGCAGTATTTT.

This clone was detected only once. The chain links TRBV11-2 to TRBJ2-7; 8 bases fit TRBD1. The junction had 7 bases not matched to a gene; V was cut back by 3 bases and J by 3 bases. CDR3 length: 15 residues. CDR1 SGHAT and CDR2 FQNNGV come from the germline V gene. CDR3 DNA: TGTGCCAGCAGCTTCGCCAAGACAGGGGTCTACGAGCAGTACTTC. This codes for CASSFAKTGVYEQYF.

CDR3 nucleotide sequence: TGTGCCAGCAGCTTAACGTCAGGGAATACATACGAGCAGTACTTC. Protein product: CASSLTSGNTYEQYF. The V call is TRBV7-3, the J call TRBJ2-7, with D tentatively TRBD1 (5 bases). Trimming stripped 0 bases from V and 4 bases from J, with 13 bases between. This CDR3 contains 15 residues. Germline V lookup: CDR1 SGHTA, CDR2 FQGTGA.

This rearrangement joins TRBV6-5 to TRBJ1-1; D is uncertain. V was trimmed by 4 bases and J by 2 bases, leaving 2 bases between them. In germline, CDR1 is MNHEY, CDR2 SVGAGI. There are 11 residues in the CDR3. CDR3: CASSSNTEAFF. The CDR3, as DNA: TGTGCCAGCAGTTCTAACACTGAAGCTTTCTTT.

This chain links TRBV6-6 with TRBJ1-2; TRBD1 aligns across 7 bases. The germline V gene encodes CDR1 MNHNY and CDR2 SVGAGI (reference sequence). This CDR3 region has 16 residues. Unmatched junction bases numbered 9, after V lost 4 bases and J lost 1 base. The CDR3 loop is CASSSPSGQVNYGYTF. CDR3 nucleotide sequence: TGTGCCAGCAGTTCGCCCTCTGGACAGGTTAACTATGGCTACACCTTC.

The chain is built from TRBV30 and TRBJ1-3, with D possibly TRBD1 on 5 matching bases. In germline, CDR1 is GTSNPN, CDR2 SVGIG (reference sequence). Trimming removed 8 bases from V and 0 bases from J, with 14 bases in between. The CDR3 covers 14 residues. CDR3 sequence (DNA): TGTGCCGAGAGTGGGGGTTCCTCTGGAAACACCATATATTTT. The encoded protein is CAESGGSSGNTIYF.

V gene TRBV6-1 combines with J gene TRBJ1-2; tentatively, D is TRBD1 (5 bases). Germline CDR1 and CDR2: MNHNS and SASEGT. The CDR3 has 17 amino acids. Trimming cost V 2 bases and J 5 bases, with 21 bases left between them. The CDR3 DNA is TGTGCCAGCAGTGAACCGGACACCACACCTGAGGCGTATGGCTACACCTTC. The encoded protein is CASSEPDTTPEAYGYTF.

J is TRBJ1-1 and V is TRBV14; D unclear. The germline gives CDR1 SGHDN, CDR2 FVKESK. Trimming took 1 base from V and 0 from J, leaving 12 bases between them. The CDR3 runs to 16 residues. The CDR3 sequence is CASSQVALAMNTEAFF. As DNA, the CDR3 is TGTGCCAGCAGCCAAGTTGCGTTGGCTATGAACACTGAAGCTTTCTTT. Supplemented by reference TRBV14 and TRBJ1-1, the full variable domain reads EAGVTQFPSHSVIEKGQTVTLRCDPISGHDNLYWYRRVMGKEIKFLLHFVKESKQDESGMPNNRFLAERTGGTYSTLKVQPAELEDSGVYFCASSQVALAMNTEAFFGQGTRLTVV.

V usage is TRBV9 and J usage is TRBJ2-3; the match to TRBD1 covers 10 bases. V trimming: 3 bases; J trimming: 4 bases; junction bases outside the gene matches: 5. The CDR3 covers 15 residues. The germline gives CDR1 SGDLS, CDR2 YYNGEE. The DNA of the CDR3 is TGTGCCAGCAGCGGCCGGGACAGGGGTGCAGATACGCAGTATTTT. This translates into CASSGRDRGADTQYF. Supplemented by reference TRBV9 and TRBJ2-3, the full variable domain reads DSGVTQTPKHLITATGQRVTLRCSPRSGDLSVYWYQQSLDQGLQFLIQYYNGEERAKGNILERFSAQQFPDLHSELNLSSLELGDSALYFCASSGRDRGADTQYFGPGTRLTVL.

This clone was seen a single time. The CDR3 DNA follows: TGTGCCAGCAGCTTGGACCTGACAGGGGCGGACACCGGGGAGCTGTTTTTT. Protein sequence: CASSLDLTGADTGELFF. The genes are TRBV5-4 and TRBJ2-2, with 8 positions matching TRBD1. V shed 0 bases and J 3 bases; nucleotides not matched to a gene: 7. Germline CDR1 is SGHNT and CDR2 is YYREEE (reference sequence). The CDR3 is made up of 17 amino acids. Full variable domain (rest looked up from reference TRBV5-4 and TRBJ2-2): ETGVTQSPTHLIKTRGQQVTLRCSSQSGHNTVSWYQQALGQGPQFIFQYYREEENGRGNFPPRFSGLQFPNYSSELNVNALELDDSALYLCASSLDLTGADTGELFFGEGSRLTVL.

V gene TRBV6-1 combines with J gene TRBJ1-1; TRBD1 matches at 11 bases. CDR1 is MNHNS, CDR2 SASEGT, per germline. The J segment lost 12 bases and the V segment lost 2 bases, leaving 8 bases of the junction unmatched. The CDR3 has 14 amino acids. The CDR3 reads CASSESWTGGETFF. CDR3 DNA sequence: TGTGCCAGCAGTGAATCATGGACAGGGGGCGAAACTTTCTTT.

This clone appeared a single time. Germline is not matched at one junction end, which may reflect a read error. The rearrangement joins TRBV28 to TRBJ1-4; a weak D match, TRBD1 (6 bases). The CDR3 sequence is 14 residues long. The germline V gene encodes CDR1 MDHEN and CDR2 SYDVKM. Here the CDR3 DNA reads TGTGCCAGCCGTTTCGAGGGACAAGGTGAAAAACTGTTTTTT. Translating it yields CASRFEGQGEKLFF. The full variable domain, rest sourced from reference TRBV28 and TRBJ1-4, is DVKVTQSSRYLVKRTGEKVFLECVQDMDHENMFWYRQDPGLGLRLIYFSYDVKMKEKGDIPEGYSVSREKKERFSLILESASTNQTSMYLCASRFEGQGEKLFFGSGTQLSVL.

In DNA, the CDR3 is TGTGCCAGCAGCCAAGATACAGGGTACTATGGCTACACCTTC. Translation gives CASSQDTGYYGYTF. The rearrangement links TRBV14 to TRBJ1-2, with D perhaps TRBD1 (6 bases). V was cut by 0 bases and J by 3 bases, with 8 bases left in between. The CDR3 covers 14 residues. Germline V gives CDR1 SGHDN, CDR2 FVKESK. Together with reference TRBV14 and TRBJ1-2, the CDR3 gives the full variable domain: EAGVTQFPSHSVIEKGQTVTLRCDPISGHDNLYWYRRVMGKEIKFLLHFVKESKQDESGMPNNRFLAERTGGTYSTLKVQPAELEDSGVYFCASSQDTGYYGYTFGSGTRLTVV.